The clone carrying this T cell receptor (beta chain) was counted a few times. The data are from a study of blood T cell repertoires in COVID-19. Across the whole study: Sample material is recorded as cDNA or gDNA derived from T cells, B-cell-depleted T cells, or PBMCs.

Per the study methods: Estimates of nucleated cell counts were drawn from the amplification of reference gene primers. The data were produced by immunoSEQ multiplex PCR, yet TCRdb's version contains in-frame clones alone and is incomplete. V, J and clone size are those of that table, while D and trimming were read from the DNA. The sample includes some 80,000 clones, 91% of them seen just once. The germline gives CDR1 LNHDA, CDR2 SQIVND (reference sequence). V shed 6 bases and J 4 bases; nucleotides not matched to a gene: 2. CDR3 size: 13 residues. The chain employs TRBV19 and TRBJ2-5; 10 bases match TRBD1. Sequenced sample: peripheral blood. This TCR came from a man aged 45 to 65 with COVID-19, enrolled during active disease. CDR3 region: CASSRQGAETQYF. The CDR3, as DNA: TGTGCCAGTAGCCGACAGGGGGCAGAGACCCAGTACTTC.